This T cell receptor beta chain comes out of a study of T cells after posttransplantation cyclophosphamide (dated by TCRdb to the mid-2010s). Background on the whole study: T cell repertoire reconstitution was tracked by TRB sequencing after myeloablative bone marrow transplantation in which posttransplantation cyclophosphamide was used as GVHD prophylaxis. Public TRB sequences were compared against a database of over 3,000 sequences linked to responses to pathogens, tumor antigens, self-antigens and alloantigens. Samples from 30 to 40 PTCy-treated patients and fewer than 20 related bone marrow donors of those patients were subjected to antigen receptor sequencing. Blood from all 35 or so PTCy patients with 1-year posttransplant specimens was subjected to TRB sequencing. Because TRA and TRB clonality correlated tightly in some 10 samples, the subsequent TCR analyses were limited to TRB only. Up to about 3 additional blood samples from 2 to 5.2 years after transplant were also TRB-sequenced in 3 patients, as was pretransplant blood from several patients. Points the paper makes about the study in general: Donor-recipient similarity was low at 1-2 months but increased during the first year, and donor CD8+ memory clones often dominated later blood repertoires. Across roughly 49 patients, TRB clonality was highly associated with recipient CMV seropositivity and CMV reactivation, and PTCy diversity was similar to diversity in CNI/methotrexate controls. The TRB repertoires of T cells infiltrating skin or GI tract showed only limited overlap with the TRB repertoires of T cells in blood.

Points on this clone: It has no known antigen specificity. No base-level quality is on record; no much larger clone is a single base apart.

Counted from cysteine to phenylalanine, this CDR3 has 14 amino acids. The kept DNA is CDR3 alone, 42 bases in frame from the first base. At the junction V is shortened by 5 bases and J by 0 bases, with 8 bases in between. Via the germline V gene, CDR1 is MRHNA and CDR2 SNTAGT. Peripheral blood samples were provided by related bone marrow donors on the day of marrow donation. Mononuclear cells from peripheral blood and bone marrow were separated by Ficoll-Hypaque density centrifugation and then cryopreserved. CD4+ and CD8+ T cells, including naive and memory subsets, were sorted by FACS on a FACSAria II. TRB sequencing was run on genomic DNA with either the immunoSEQ assay at survey resolution or the hsTCRB kit. Per the original workflow: The immunoSEQ software was used for initial read processing, and the LymphoSeq R package was used for repertoire analyses. Clonality was computed as 1 minus normalized Shannon entropy; Gini coefficient was also calculated for each TRB dataset. Phenotypes of unsorted samples were inferred by mapping TRB sequences from sorted subsets of the recipient or donor onto unsorted samples of the same recipient. TCRdb carries this immuneACCESS record with in-frame sequences only. Its versions omit some clonotypes, under half of them owing to an unresolved V gene in the studies checked, with the rest unexplained. D and trimming come from the DNA, and the V and J calls and clone size come from that table. This sample holds 11,000 to 15,000 clones; around 74% were observed only once. The ten largest clones add up to around 1.2% of the sample.

In this chain, TRBV6-4 is recombined with TRBJ1-5; the D gene lacks a confident call. The sample comprised memory CD4+ T cells sorted from PBMCs. The source is a man aged 45-65 years. The nucleotide sequence reads as follows: TGTGCCAGCAGTAGAGAACCTAGCAATCAGCCCCAGCATTTT. Its product reads: CASSREPSNQPQHF.